The 14 T cell receptor beta chains below come from one sample, sequenced in a study of blood T cell repertoires in COVID-19. Profiling relied on immunoSEQ multiplex PCR, and the TCRdb table lists in-frame clones only, not all of them. Of tens of thousands of clones listed, less than 95% are singletons. The sequencing sample was made of peripheral blood. Every receptor here comes from a woman aged 55-69 years with active COVID-19.

The chain has TRBV28 and TRBJ2-4; 9 bases match TRBD1. The CDR3 is 14 amino acids. Germline values: CDR1 MDHEN, CDR2 SYDVKM. V was pared by 6 bases and J by 9 bases, with 9 bases of the junction left unmatched. This CDR3 reads CASRDQTGGGIQYF. The CDR3 DNA sequence: TGTGCCAGCAGGGACCAAACAGGGGGCGGCATTCAGTACTTC. Full variable domain (rest looked up from reference TRBV28 and TRBJ2-4): DVKVTQSSRYLVKRTGEKVFLECVQDMDHENMFWYRQDPGLGLRLIYFSYDVKMKEKGDIPEGYSVSREKKERFSLILESASTNQTSMYLCASRDQTGGGIQYFGAGTRLSVL.

This clone has a single count. This chain connects TRBV19 to TRBJ1-2; 8 nucleotides match TRBD1. With 3 bases clipped from V and 8 bases from J, the junction kept 8 bases outside the gene matches. Germline V CDR1 and CDR2: LNHDA, SQIVND (reference sequence). This CDR3 has 14 residues. CDR3 DNA sequence: TGTGCCAGTAGTATCCGGACAGGGCGTAAGGGCTACACCTTC. Translated: CASSIRTGRKGYTF.

This rearrangement joins TRBV2 to TRBJ2-5; the D gene is possibly TRBD2 (6 bases). Germline CDR1 and CDR2: SNHLY and FYNNEI. This CDR3 contains 12 residues. Between the trimmed V and J ends, which lost 6 bases and 9 bases, there was a span of 14 bases. DNA for the CDR3: TGTGCCAGCAGAACTTTGGGGGAGGCCCAGTACTTC. Encoded protein: CASRTLGEAQYF.

The chain carries TRBV5-1 and TRBJ1-1; 8 nucleotides match TRBD1. The CDR3 contains 15 residues. V lost 4 bases and J lost 1; bases outside the gene matches: 6. Per the germline V gene, CDR1 is SGHRS and CDR2 is YFSETQ. CDR3 residues: CASSAQGGSNTEAFF. The DNA for the CDR3 is TGCGCCAGCAGCGCACAGGGGGGGTCGAACACTGAAGCTTTCTTT.

The CDR3 is CASRDTGELAEAFF. CDR3 bases: TGCGCCAGCAGAGACACAGGGGAGCTAGCTGAAGCTTTCTTT. The gene calls are TRBV10-2 and TRBJ1-1; 7 bases are a match to TRBD1. Germline V gives CDR1 WSHSY, CDR2 SAAADI. The CDR3 is made up of 14 amino acids. The trim removed 6 bases at V and 6 bases at J, leaving 10 bases unmatched.

In this sample, this clone turned up once. The V gene is TRBV29-1, the J gene TRBJ1-3; TRBD1 agrees at 8 bases. The V gene end was trimmed by 6 bases and the J gene end by 4 bases; junction bases not matched to a gene: 8. The CDR3 has 14 residues. Germline values: CDR1 SQVTM, CDR2 ANQGSEA. In DNA form, the CDR3 reads TGCAGCGTGAACACCAGGGGGCGCGGAAACACCATATATTTT. Protein: CSVNTRGRGNTIYF.

The chain recombines TRBV5-1 with TRBJ2-5; 11 nucleotides match TRBD1. Germline V gene data show CDR1 as SGHRS and CDR2 as YFSETQ. After removal of 9 bases from V and 3 bases from J, the junction contained 7 bases not matched to a gene. This CDR3 spans 14 amino acids. DNA for the CDR3: TGCGCCACCCAGCCGGGACAGGGGGAAGAGACCCAGTACTTC. It yields the protein CATQPGQGEETQYF.

The J gene is TRBJ1-1, the V gene TRBV6-1, with D perhaps matching TRBD1 (5 bases). Germline CDR1 MNHNS, CDR2 SASEGT. The CDR3 has 19 residues. V lost 2 bases to trimming and J lost 2 bases, with 24 bases between them. CDR3 nucleotides: TGTGCCAGCAGTGAAAGGGGTGCCGGCTGGACAAGAGTTAACACTGAAGCTTTCTTT. Amino acids: CASSERGAGWTRVNTEAFF.

This chain uses TRBV30 with TRBJ2-4, with 14 nucleotides matching TRBD2. Losses at the gene ends were 3 bases for V and 1 base for J; bases not matched to a gene: 14. CDR3 length: 20 amino acids. CDR1 and CDR2 from the germline V gene are GTSNPN and SVGIG (reference sequence). The CDR3: CAWSPLRTSGRPSAKNIQYF. CDR3 nucleotide sequence: TGTGCCTGGAGCCCGCTCCGGACTAGCGGGAGGCCGAGCGCCAAAAACATTCAGTACTTC.

The genes are TRBV6-4 and TRBJ1-5; 11 nucleotides match TRBD1. The CDR3 extends over 15 amino acids. Germline lookup yields CDR1 MRHNA and CDR2 SNTAGT. J was trimmed by 5 bases and V by 5 bases; bases with no gene match: 5. The CDR3 loop is CASSKGQGADQPQHF. CDR3 DNA: TGTGCCAGCAGTAAAGGACAGGGGGCTGATCAGCCCCAGCATTTT.

The chain is built from TRBV5-1 and TRBJ2-5; 7 bases line up with TRBD2. The CDR3 runs to 14 residues. Trimming took 7 bases from V and 5 from J; bases not matched to a gene: 11. The germline CDR1 and CDR2 sequences are SGHRS and YFSETQ. The CDR3 loop is CASSEGGAMETQYF. The DNA of the CDR3 is TGCGCCAGCTCCGAGGGAGGGGCGATGGAGACCCAGTACTTC.

This rearrangement joins TRBV11-2 to TRBJ2-5; tentative D call: TRBD1 (6 bases). V was trimmed by 4 bases and J by 4 bases, leaving 13 bases between them. This CDR3 is built from 14 residues. CDR1 is SGHAT, CDR2 FQNNGV, per germline. In DNA form, the CDR3 reads TGTGCCAGCAGCTCCCCAGGGGCCCTAGAGACCCAGTACTTC. It is translated as CASSSPGALETQYF.

Note on this clone: The missing conserved phenylalanine or tryptophan at the end of this CDR3 makes a read error likely. The DNA is left out, because the CDR3 cannot be placed on it with certainty; the CDR3 is given as TCRdb lists it. CDR3 residues: CASSKRGDRAL. The J gene is TRBJ1-3, the V gene TRBV21-1; the listed D gene, TRBD1, was not tested against the DNA. TRBV21-1 is reported as a pseudogene. The CDR3 length equals 11 residues, ends included.

The V call is TRBV4-2, the J call TRBJ2-5; possible D gene TRBD2, 5 bases. The germline V gene encodes CDR1 LGHNA and CDR2 YNFKEQ. This CDR3 region has 13 residues. V gave up 4 bases and J gave up 2 bases, with 8 bases separating them. CDR3 sequence (DNA): TGTGCCAGCAGCCGGGAGCGGCAAGAGACCCAGTACTTC. It specifies CASSRERQETQYF.